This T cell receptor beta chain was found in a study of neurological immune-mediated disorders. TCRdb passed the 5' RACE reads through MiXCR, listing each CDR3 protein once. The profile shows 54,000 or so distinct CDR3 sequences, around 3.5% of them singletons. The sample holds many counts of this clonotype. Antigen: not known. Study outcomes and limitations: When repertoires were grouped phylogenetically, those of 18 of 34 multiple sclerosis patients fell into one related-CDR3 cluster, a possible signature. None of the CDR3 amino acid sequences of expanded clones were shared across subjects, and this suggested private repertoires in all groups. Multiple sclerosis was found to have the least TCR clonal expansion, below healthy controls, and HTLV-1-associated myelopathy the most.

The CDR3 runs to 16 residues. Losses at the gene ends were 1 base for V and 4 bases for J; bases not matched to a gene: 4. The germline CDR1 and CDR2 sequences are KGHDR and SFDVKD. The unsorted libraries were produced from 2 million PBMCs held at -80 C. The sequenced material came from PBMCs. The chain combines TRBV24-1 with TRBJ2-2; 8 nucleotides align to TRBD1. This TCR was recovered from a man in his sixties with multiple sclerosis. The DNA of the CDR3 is TGTGCCACCAGTGATTTTCTCACAGGGGGCACCGGGGAGCTGTTTTTT. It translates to CATSDFLTGGTGELFF.